The present T cell receptor (beta chain) was sequenced within a study of response to subunit inactivated influenza vaccine. Points from the study as a whole: The authors put forward the suggestion that each seasonal influenza vaccination may bring in only a limited number of new T cells.

There are 12 residues in the CDR3. Germline CDR1 is SEHNR and CDR2 is FQNEAQ (reference sequence). The V segment lost 8 bases and the J segment 13 bases; nucleotides outside the gene matches: 13. TCRdb re-called the RT-PCR reads through MiXCR, storing one row per CDR3 protein. Among about 480,000 distinct CDR3 sequences listed, roughly 27% were seen once. Points on this clonotype: What it recognizes is unknown.

Sequencing used CD4+ T cells sorted from PBMCs, obtained 5 days after vaccination. The chain links TRBV7-9 to TRBJ1-2, with TRBD1 matching over 7 bases. This receptor was obtained from a man aged 50 or older who received an inactivated influenza vaccine. The chain's CDR3 is CASSNRQGGSTF. The DNA for the CDR3 is TGTGCCAGCTCCAACCGACAGGGTGGGTCCACCTTC. Together with reference TRBV7-9 and TRBJ1-2, the CDR3 gives the full variable domain: DTGVSQNPRHKITKRGQNVTFRCDPISEHNRLYWYRQTLGQGPEFLTYFQNEAQLEKSRLLSDRFSAERPKGSFSTLEIQRTEQGDSAMYLCASSNRQGGSTFGSGTRLTVV.